What follows describes a single T cell receptor (beta chain). The target antigen is unknown. Using immunoSEQ multiplex PCR, the repertoire was profiled, and TCRdb retains in-frame clones only, with some absent. The table has under 250,000 clones, around 87% seen once; the top ten hold more than 1.5%. This entry is derived from a study of cytomegalovirus exposure and HLA in healthy donors. Study-level points and caveats: Cytomegalovirus association was assigned to approximately 180 TCR beta chains.

Trimming removed 1 base from V and 6 bases from J, with 8 bases in between. Germline CDR1 MGHRA, CDR2 YSYEKL. The length of the CDR3 is 13 residues. The donors formed part of the approximately 120-subject validation cohort, distinct from the roughly 660-subject first cohort. The chain links TRBV4-1 to TRBJ2-3; tentative D call: TRBD1 (6 bases). The sample comprised PBMCs. The TCR was taken from a woman aged 18-29 years in good health and CMV-seropositive. The CDR3 region has the DNA TGCGCCAGCAGCCAAGGAACAGGGGATACGCAGTATTTT. The encoded protein is CASSQGTGDTQYF.